These 32 T cell receptor beta chains were sequenced from one sample in a study of Ad26.COV2.S vaccination and SARS-CoV-2 variants. Treatment in this sample: around 19 received Ad26.COV2.S at low or high dose, single or two shots; roughly 5 received placebo; per-sample allocation not given. The samples were gathered on day 63 after the first injection of vaccine or placebo. Repertoires were generated with immunoSEQ multiplex PCR, while TCRdb's copy carries only in-frame clones and drops some. The sample lists about 440,000 clones, about 90% occurring once. Here the sequenced sample was peripheral blood, taken in a trial of Ad26.COV2.S vaccine versus placebo. Every receptor here comes from a person between 18 and 65 years old who received the Ad26.COV2.S COVID-19 vaccine or a placebo.

The chain couples TRBV3-1 (or the pseudogene TRBV3-2) to TRBJ2-7; either TRBD1 or TRBD2 may supply D (7 bases each). Trimming removed 4 bases at V and 4 bases at J, with 23 bases between. CDR1 is LGHDT and CDR2 is YNNKEL in the germline V gene (reference sequence). The CDR3 is 17 residues long. For the CDR3, the DNA is TGTGCCAGCAGCCTTACTGCAGGGGGAGGGGTTTTGTACGAGCAGTACTTC. It is translated as CASSLTAGGGVLYEQYF.

The chain joins TRBV5-8 to TRBJ1-1; no definite D call. This CDR3 is built from 12 residues. Trimming shortened V by 2 bases and J by 3 bases, and 5 bases separated the two germline ends. In germline, CDR1 is SGHTS, CDR2 YDEGEE. The CDR3 loop reads CASSLWDTEAFF. As DNA, the CDR3 is TGTGCCAGCAGCTTATGGGACACTGAAGCTTTCTTT.

The table lists this clone with a few counts. V gene TRBV19 combines with J gene TRBJ1-1, with 9 bases that match TRBD1. Looked up from germline, CDR1 is LNHDA and CDR2 is SQIVND (reference sequence). The ends lost 10 bases at V and 5 bases at J; junction bases unmatched: 8. The CDR3 has 13 residues. The CDR3 loop is CATEGQGITEAFF. The CDR3 nucleotides read TGTGCCACCGAGGGACAGGGAATAACTGAAGCTTTCTTT.

This clone turned up a few times. This sequence joins TRBV27 and TRBJ2-7; D is tentatively TRBD1 or TRBD2 (5 bases each). CDR1 and CDR2 (germline): MNHEY, SMNVEV (reference sequence). The CDR3 totals 13 residues. Trimming removed 4 bases at V and 3 bases at J, with 10 bases between. The CDR3 sequence: CASSSQGRYEQYF. CDR3 coding DNA: TGTGCCAGCAGTTCTCAGGGACGCTACGAGCAGTACTTC.

V gene TRBV6-5 combines with J gene TRBJ2-6; no reliable D call. Germline CDR1 reads MNHEY; CDR2 reads SVGAGI. The CDR3 contains 16 residues. V lost 0 bases, J lost 2 bases, and 8 bases lay in between. This chain's CDR3 is CASSYSFEPGANVLTF. DNA for the CDR3: TGTGCCAGCAGTTACTCGTTTGAGCCTGGGGCCAACGTCCTGACTTTC.

This chain joins TRBV29-1 and TRBJ2-3; 8 bases align to TRBD2. The germline gives CDR1 SQVTM, CDR2 ANQGSEA. The CDR3 length is 12 residues. V shed 1 base and J 14 bases; nucleotides not matched to a gene: 8. This CDR3 is CSVEGERGWSYF. The DNA of the CDR3 is TGCAGCGTTGAAGGCGAGCGGGGGTGGTCGTATTTT.

V and J are TRBV29-1 and TRBJ2-7; maybe TRBD2 (6 bases). Germline lookup yields CDR1 SQVTM and CDR2 ANQGSEA. The CDR3 is made up of 12 amino acids. With 4 bases removed from V and 4 bases from J, the gap between germline ends came to 11 bases. In DNA form, the CDR3 reads TGCAGCGTTGGCGGGACCGCTTACGAGCAGTACTTC. Translating gives CSVGGTAYEQYF.

This chain uses TRBV11-2 with TRBJ2-1; possible D gene TRBD2, 6 bases. Looked up from germline, CDR1 is SGHAT and CDR2 is FQNNGV. The CDR3 consists of 16 residues. Trimming removed 0 bases from V and 2 bases from J, with 11 bases in between. CDR3 region: CASSLDLGGAYNEQFF. The DNA for the CDR3 is TGTGCCAGCAGCTTAGATCTCGGGGGAGCCTACAATGAGCAGTTCTTC.

The chain links TRBV6-5 to TRBJ2-7, with TRBD2 matching over 9 bases. The CDR3 loop spans 12 amino acids. CDR1 is MNHEY and CDR2 is SVGAGI in the germline V gene. Unmatched junction bases numbered 2, after V lost 7 bases and J lost 4 bases. The CDR3 region has the DNA TGTGCCAGCAATAGCGGGAGTTACGAGCAGTACTTC. It encodes CASNSGSYEQYF.

The chain recombines TRBV7-6 with TRBJ2-7; possible D gene TRBD1, 5 bases. Germline values: CDR1 SGHVS, CDR2 FNYEAQ. Trimming removed 6 bases from V and 2 bases from J, with 17 bases in between. The CDR3 runs to 15 residues. The chain's CDR3 is CASRQNDSLPYEQYF. In DNA, the CDR3 is TGTGCCAGCAGACAAAACGACAGCCTCCCCTACGAGCAGTACTTC.

V is TRBV28 and J is TRBJ2-7; D perhaps matches TRBD2 (5 bases). CDR1 is MDHEN, CDR2 SYDVKM, per germline. V dropped 10 bases and J dropped 7 bases, with 20 bases sitting between them. This CDR3 comprises 13 residues. CDR3 DNA sequence: TGTGCCACCAGACACCCCCTAACGGGGGAGCAGTACTTC. It codes for CATRHPLTGEQYF.

This chain links TRBV19 with TRBJ1-4, with 10 bases fitting TRBD1. V was pared by 6 bases and J by 5 bases, with 6 bases of the junction left unmatched. Germline V lookup: CDR1 LNHDA, CDR2 SQIVND (reference sequence). The CDR3 extends over 15 amino acids. CDR3 bases: TGTGCCAGTAGATCCTCGGGACAGGGGAATGAAAAACTGTTTTTT. It specifies CASRSSGQGNEKLFF.

This clone was counted a single time. This chain uses TRBV6-2 or TRBV6-3 with TRBJ2-3; 8 nucleotides line up with TRBD2. The CDR3 totals 17 residues. V shed 2 bases and J 4 bases; nucleotides not matched to a gene: 11. Germline V gene lookup returns CDR1 MNHEY and CDR2 SVGEGT. This chain's CDR3 is CASSYPIGGRIADTQYF. The CDR3 DNA sequence: TGTGCCAGCAGTTACCCCATCGGCGGGAGGATCGCAGATACGCAGTATTTT.

The rearrangement links TRBV6-1 to TRBJ2-7; D is unclear. Germline V lookup: CDR1 MNHNS, CDR2 SASEGT. CDR3 size: 14 residues. Between the trimmed V and J ends, which lost 0 bases and 4 bases, there was a span of 10 bases. CDR3 bases: TGTGCCAGCAGTGAAGCGATGACCTTTTACGAGCAGTACTTC. Protein: CASSEAMTFYEQYF.

The chain carries TRBV29-1 and TRBJ1-2, with D unresolved. The CDR3 contains 16 residues. CDR1 SQVTM and CDR2 ANQGSEA come from the germline V gene. The V and J ends lost 2 bases and 2 bases respectively, with 18 bases between them. CDR3 sequence: CSVEPLSKKGNYGYTF. The CDR3 DNA follows: TGCAGCGTTGAACCTTTAAGTAAGAAGGGAAACTATGGCTACACCTTC.

The chain couples TRBV21-1 to TRBJ2-7; the D call in the table, TRBD2, was not verified against the DNA. TRBV21-1 is termed a pseudogene. This CDR3 spans 22 amino acids. The CDR3 sequence is CASSKTQGTGTSGSPTSYEQYF. The CDR3 DNA sequence: TGTGCCAGCAGCAAAACACAGGGGACTGGGACTAGCGGGAGCCCCACCTCCTACGAGCAGTACTTC.

The rearrangement uses TRBV5-1 and TRBJ2-7; D tentatively reads TRBD1 or TRBD2 (5 bases each). The CDR3 extends over 14 amino acids. The germline V gene has CDR1 SGHRS and CDR2 YFSETQ. The V end was cut by 4 bases, the J end by 6 bases, with 17 bases between. The chain's CDR3 is CASSRGGGTGEQYF. CDR3 nucleotides: TGCGCCAGCAGCCGTGGTGGGGGTACGGGCGAGCAGTACTTC.

The chain has TRBV7-9 and TRBJ1-3; 7 bases fit TRBD1. J lost 8 bases, V lost 4 bases, and 5 bases had no gene match. The CDR3 is 13 residues long. From germline, CDR1 is SEHNR and CDR2 FQNEAQ (reference sequence). Written as DNA, the CDR3 is TGTGCCAGCAGCTCCCGAGGACAGGACACCATATATTTT. Translation gives CASSSRGQDTIYF.

This clone was seen only once. The gene calls are TRBV5-1 and TRBJ1-2; 7 bases map to TRBD1. The length of the CDR3 is 14 residues. Germline-derived CDR1 and CDR2 are SGHRS and YFSETQ. Trimming at V came to 4 bases and at J to 5 bases, leaving 8 bases not matched to a gene. The DNA of the CDR3 is TGCGCCAGCAGCGCACGGACAGGAATGTATGGCTACACCTTC. Its protein is CASSARTGMYGYTF.

V is TRBV5-1 and J is TRBJ2-1; 7 positions match TRBD2. The trim removed 5 bases at V and 8 bases at J, leaving 10 bases unmatched. This CDR3 is 14 amino acids long. CDR1 SGHRS and CDR2 YFSETQ come from the germline V gene. For the CDR3, the DNA is TGCGCCAGCAGTTTAGGGCCGGGGAGGGATGAGCAGTTCTTC. Translated: CASSLGPGRDEQFF.

The rearrangement uses TRBV24-1 and TRBJ2-2, with D possibly matching TRBD2 (6 bases). Per germline, CDR1 KGHDR and CDR2 SFDVKD. The ends were cut back, 4 bases at V and 4 bases at J, with 15 bases in the middle. The CDR3 is 16 residues long. CDR3 sequence reads: CATSELGGLITGELFF. The CDR3 region has the DNA TGTGCCACCAGTGAACTTGGGGGACTCATCACCGGGGAGCTGTTTTTT.

The chain joins TRBV7-2 to TRBJ2-5; TRBD2 agrees at 7 bases. The CDR3 contains 17 residues. Germline CDR1 is SGHTA and CDR2 is FQGNSA. V lost 5 bases to trimming and J lost 3 bases; unmatched junction nucleotides: 15. The DNA of the CDR3 is TGTGCCAGCAGCCCACCCGCCGGCCCTAGCGGTGAAGAGACCCAGTACTTC. It codes for CASSPPAGPSGEETQYF.

The chain is built from TRBV5-6 and TRBJ2-2, with 9 bases aligning to TRBD1. The V segment lost 4 bases and the J segment 4 bases; nucleotides outside the gene matches: 5. The germline V gene has CDR1 SGHDT and CDR2 YYEEEE. CDR3 length: 15 residues. The CDR3 DNA sequence: TGTGCCAGCAGCCTGGGACAGGGCGTCACCGGGGAGCTGTTTTTT. This codes for CASSLGQGVTGELFF.

The genes are TRBV5-4 and TRBJ2-1, with D perhaps TRBD1 (6 bases). V lost 0 bases and J 9 bases, leaving 16 bases between the germline ends. The CDR3 is made up of 15 amino acids. Per the germline V gene, CDR1 is SGHNT and CDR2 is YYREEE (reference sequence). The CDR3 spells CASSLARPLGGEQFF. The CDR3, as DNA: TGTGCCAGCAGCTTGGCCCGTCCCTTAGGGGGTGAGCAGTTCTTC.

The V gene is TRBV15, the J gene TRBJ2-2; D gene unclear. Germline V lookup: CDR1 LNHNV, CDR2 YYDKDF (reference sequence). V gave up 0 bases and J gave up 6 bases, with 5 bases separating them. The CDR3 covers 13 residues. CDR3 protein: CATSRDLSGELFF. CDR3 in DNA: TGTGCCACCAGCAGAGATCTATCCGGGGAGCTGTTTTTT.

The chain links TRBV19 to TRBJ1-5; weak D call: TRBD1 (6 bases). The CDR3 is 14 amino acids. Trimming left V 5 bases short and J 6 bases short, with 14 bases between. From germline, CDR1 is LNHDA and CDR2 SQIVND (reference sequence). CDR3 residues: CASSQQGRIQPQHF. The CDR3 DNA reads TGTGCCAGTAGTCAACAGGGAAGAATTCAGCCCCAGCATTTT. The full variable domain, its missing parts supplied by reference TRBV19 and TRBJ1-5, is DGGITQSPKYLFRKEGQNVTLSCEQNLNHDAMYWYRQDPGQGLRLIYYSQIVNDFQKGDIAEGYSVSREKKESFPLTVTSAQKNPTAFYLCASSQQGRIQPQHFGDGTRLSIL.

The V call is TRBV2, the J call TRBJ1-6, with a tentative D call TRBD1 (5 bases). Germline-derived CDR1 and CDR2 are SNHLY and FYNNEI. The CDR3 spans 13 residues. Trimming stripped 7 bases from V and 10 bases from J, with 14 bases between. CDR3: CASMRGQGSPLHF. The CDR3 DNA sequence: TGTGCCAGCATGAGGGGTCAGGGCTCACCCCTCCACTTT.

The chain is built from TRBV13 and TRBJ2-1; the D gene could be TRBD1 or TRBD2 (6 bases each). The length of the CDR3 is 15 residues. Between the trimmed V and J ends, which lost 1 base and 2 bases, there was a span of 9 bases. The germline gives CDR1 PRHDT, CDR2 FYEKMQ (reference sequence). The DNA for the CDR3 is TGTGCCAGCAGCTTAGCCGGGGGCGCCTACAATGAGCAGTTCTTC. Its translation: CASSLAGGAYNEQFF. The entire variable domain, with the rest obtained from reference TRBV13 and TRBJ2-1, is as follows: AAGVIQSPRHLIKEKRETATLKCYPIPRHDTVYWYQQGPGQDPQFLISFYEKMQSDKGSIPDRFSAQQFSDYHSELNMSSLELGDSALYFCASSLAGGAYNEQFFGPGTRLTVL.

V usage is TRBV4-1 and J usage is TRBJ2-7; D perhaps matches TRBD1 (5 bases). Germline CDR1 is MGHRA and CDR2 is YSYEKL. The length of the CDR3 is 14 residues. V gave up 0 bases and J gave up 1 base, with 7 bases separating them. The CDR3 DNA reads as TGCGCCAGCAGCCAAGATTCAGGGTCCTACGAGCAGTACTTC. As protein: CASSQDSGSYEQYF.

With regard to this clone: Other DNA sequences from this sample encode an identical CDR3 as well. This rearrangement joins TRBV12-3 or TRBV12-4 to TRBJ2-1, with TRBD2 as a possible D gene (5 bases). The length of the CDR3 is 13 residues. With 5 bases removed from V and 0 bases from J, the gap between germline ends came to 5 bases. Written as DNA, the CDR3 is TGTGCCAGCAGTCGGGACTCCTACAATGAGCAGTTCTTC. It specifies CASSRDSYNEQFF.

The rearrangement joins TRBV11-2 to TRBJ1-2; D might be TRBD1 (5 bases). Germline loops: CDR1 SGHAT, CDR2 FQNNGV. The CDR3 is made up of 12 amino acids. Between the trimmed V and J ends, which lost 5 bases and 7 bases, there was a span of 11 bases. CDR3 loop: CASSPTAIGYTF. The CDR3 DNA is TGTGCCAGCAGCCCGACAGCTATTGGCTACACCTTC.

The gene calls are TRBV2 and TRBJ2-4, with TRBD1 as a possible D gene (5 bases). The CDR3 is made up of 16 amino acids. The germline V gene has CDR1 SNHLY and CDR2 FYNNEI. V lost 5 bases and J 0 bases, leaving 14 bases between the germline ends. CDR3 in amino acids: CASSLRAGRAKNIQYF. The CDR3 DNA reads TGTGCCAGCAGTCTTAGGGCAGGGCGAGCCAAAAACATTCAGTACTTC.